This T cell receptor (beta chain) comes out of a study of shared clonotypes between healthy human individuals. Profiled with immunoSEQ multiplex PCR; TCRdb holds only in-frame clones, not every one. The sample yields roughly 2.2 million clones, 80% to 95% seen once. As for this clone: Other DNA sequences in the sample encode the same CDR3.

Germline loops: CDR1 SGDLS, CDR2 YYNGEE. This CDR3 spans 14 amino acids. Trimming removed 2 bases from V and 0 bases from J, with 8 bases in between. The chain combines TRBV9 with TRBJ1-2; a weak D match, TRBD1 (5 bases). This TCR was recovered from a man aged 18 to 30 in good health. Some clones in this sample may be carry-over from other donors' samples. Source material: naive CD4+ T cells from PBMCs. This sample's subset: CD45RA+ positively selected. The CDR3 sequence is CASSVGTANYGYTF. CDR3 DNA sequence: TGTGCCAGCAGCGTGGGGACGGCTAACTATGGCTACACCTTC. The variable domain in full, completed from reference TRBV9 and TRBJ1-2, reads DSGVTQTPKHLITATGQRVTLRCSPRSGDLSVYWYQQSLDQGLQFLIQYYNGEERAKGNILERFSAQQFPDLHSELNLSSLELGDSALYFCASSVGTANYGYTFGSGTRLTVV.